This entry features one T cell receptor beta chain sequence. RNA transcripts provided the template for amplifying TCR beta CDR3 regions. First-round RT-PCR with HTBI primers preceded a second-round multiplex PCR. TCRdb used MiXCR to reprocess the multiplex PCR reads, holding one entry per CDR3 protein. The sample has hundreds of thousands of distinct CDR3 sequences, about 24% seen once. This record comes from a study of Graves' ophthalmopathy and Graves' hyperthyroidism. Germline loops: CDR1 LNHDA, CDR2 SQIVND (reference sequence). This CDR3 spans 15 amino acids. The trim removed 6 bases at V and 5 bases at J, leaving 10 bases unmatched.

The specimen sequenced was peripheral blood. The chain is built from TRBV19 and TRBJ1-1; 9 bases align to TRBD1. The sequence derives from a woman aged 18-29 years with stable Graves' hyperthyroidism. Some clones in this sample may be carry-over from other donors' samples. CDR3: CASSPQGAIETEAFF. CDR3 nucleotides: TGTGCCAGTAGCCCACAGGGGGCAATTGAAACTGAAGCTTTCTTT.